These T cell receptor beta chains were read from a single sample in a study of CD8+ T cells in alopecia areata. The repertoire was sequenced with immunoSEQ multiplex PCR; TCRdb's copy has only in-frame clones and lacks some. The repertoire holds about 14,000 clones, with roughly 55% as singletons. The sequenced sample was skin, obtained at week 0. The receptor set was obtained from a human donor with alopecia areata. Both conserved end residues are part of each CDR3. D genes are given only for firm matches. Size values are once, few and many counts, or a class for expanded clones, and some rows have none.

size,V,J,D,DNA,CDR3
few,TRBV7-3,TRBJ2-3,TRBD1,TGTGCCAGCAGCTTAACGGGACAGGTGGCAGATACGCAGTATTTT,CASSLTGQVADTQYF
medium-sized,TRBV11-2,TRBJ1-1,.,TGTGCCAGCAGCTTAGGAAGGGGCCTAAACACTGAAGCTTTCTTT,CASSLGRGLNTEAFF
few,TRBV7-9,TRBJ2-1,TRBD1,TGTGCCAGCAGACCCCTGCCGAGACAGGGATACAATGAGCAGTTCTTC,CASRPLPRQGYNEQFF
once,TRBV7-3,TRBJ2-1,.,TGTGCCAGCAGCTGGGAACCCACAGGGAATGAGCAGTTCTTC,CASSWEPTGNEQFF
medium-sized,TRBV7-8,TRBJ2-7,TRBD1,TGTGCCAGCAGCGAAACCGGGACAGGGTATTACGAGCAGTACTTC,CASSETGTGYYEQYF
.,TRBV19,TRBJ1-3,.,TGTGCCAGTAAAAGGGGCGCGGACTCTGGAAACACCATATATTTT,CASKRGADSGNTIYF
.,TRBV21-1,TRBJ1-5,.,TGTGCCAGCAGCCACCGTTTACTACATTGGCATCATCAGCCCCAGCATTTT,CASSHRLLHWHHQPQHF
.,TRBV18,TRBJ2-3,TRBD1,TGTGCCAGCTCACCGTCGGACAGGGGGTATTTCACAGATACGCAGTATTTT,CASSPSDRGYFTDTQYF
.,TRBV5-1,TRBJ1-2,TRBD1,TGCGCCAGCAGCGAGACAGGGGAGGGCTATGGCTACACCTTC,CASSETGEGYGYTF
.,TRBV6-5,TRBJ1-5,.,TGTGCCAGCAGTTACTCCATAGACTTAGTCAATCAGCCCCAGCATTTT,CASSYSIDLVNQPQHF
.,TRBV2,TRBJ2-2,.,TGTGCCAGCATCAAAATGGGGGAAACCGGGGAGCTGTTTTTT,CASIKMGETGELFF
.,TRBV6-5,TRBJ1-5,.,TGTGCCAGCAGTCTGGGACCCCCCGGCTATCAGCCCCAGCATTTT,CASSLGPPGYQPQHF
.,TRBV7-2,TRBJ1-1,.,TGTGCCAGCAGCTTAGGAAGGGGCCTAAACACTGAAGCTTTCTTT,CASSLGRGLNTEAFF
.,TRBV29-1,TRBJ1-6,.,TGCAGCGTCTCGAACTCCTATAATTCACCCCTCCACTTT,CSVSNSYNSPLHF
.,TRBV6-5,TRBJ1-5,.,TGTGCCAGCAGTGATGCGAGAGATCAGCCCCAGCATTTT,CASSDARDQPQHF
.,TRBV29-1,TRBJ2-5,.,TGCAGTGTTGATCGTCAAAATAGCGGCCTCCAAGAGACCCAGTACTTC,CSVDRQNSGLQETQYF
.,TRBV5-1,TRBJ1-2,.,TGCGCCAGCAGCGTGGAGGGGCGGCATGGCTACACCTTC,CASSVEGRHGYTF
.,TRBV5-4,TRBJ2-5,.,TGCGCCAGCAGCCAAGATCATACAGGGCTGGAGACCCAGTACTTC,CASSQDHTGLETQYF
.,TRBV7-2,TRBJ1-1,.,TGTGCCAGCAGTTTAGGGATGAACACTGAAGCTTTCTTT,CASSLGMNTEAFF
.,TRBV7-2,TRBJ1-1,.,TGTGCCAGCAGCCTAGATCAAGGAAACACTGAAGCTTTCTTT,CASSLDQGNTEAFF
.,TRBV10-3,TRBJ1-1,.,TGTGCCATCAGTGAGTGGATTCCGGACACTTTAAACACTGAAGCTTTCTTT,CAISEWIPDTLNTEAFF
few,TRBV15,TRBJ2-5,.,TGTGCCACCAGTGGGGCGGGGGCACAAGAGACCCAGTACTTC,CATSGAGAQETQYF
.,TRBV5-1,TRBJ1-1,.,TGCGCCAGCAGCGAACAGGGAGAGGGCACTGAAGCTTTCTTT,CASSEQGEGTEAFF
.,TRBV13,TRBJ2-5,.,TGTGCCAGCAGCCCGGAATTGGCCCGTCCCCCAGGGACCCAGTACTTC,CASSPELARPPGTQYF
.,TRBV15,TRBJ2-2,.,TGTGCCACCAGCCTGGAAAACACCGGGGAGCTGTTTTTT,CATSLENTGELFF
few,TRBV5-1,TRBJ1-1,.,TGCGCCAGCAGCAGACGAGCGGACCTGAACACTGAAGCTTTCTTT,CASSRRADLNTEAFF
.,TRBV4-1,TRBJ1-2,TRBD1,TGCGCCAGCAGCCAAGACGAGTTCGTTAGAGGGGGCGTCTATGGCTACACCTTC,CASSQDEFVRGGVYGYTF
.,TRBV28,TRBJ2-2,.,TGTGCCAGCAGTAACGGAGGTTACCTGGGGGACACCGGGGAGCTGTTTTTT,CASSNGGYLGDTGELFF
.,TRBV4-1,TRBJ1-2,.,TGCGCCAGCAGCCAAGGGACAGTCGCATACTATGGCTACACCTTC,CASSQGTVAYYGYTF
.,TRBV7-9,TRBJ2-5,.,TGTGCCAGCAGCTTAGCGGGGGAGACCCAAGAGACCCAGTACTTC,CASSLAGETQETQYF
.,TRBV30,TRBJ1-2,TRBD1,TGTGCCTGGAGCCTCAGTGGGGGGACAGGGAATGGCTACACCTTC,CAWSLSGGTGNGYTF
.,TRBV5-1,TRBJ1-2,.,TGCGCCAGCAGATCCCTGGGGCAGGGAGGTGATGGCTACACCTTC,CASRSLGQGGDGYTF
.,TRBV27,TRBJ2-3,TRBD1,TGTGCCAGCAGTCCACTCCTGATCGGACAGGGGTGGACAGATACGCAGTATTTT,CASSPLLIGQGWTDTQYF
few,TRBV11-2,TRBJ1-1,.,TGTGCCAGCAGCTTATCCTGGGACACTGAAGCTTTCTTT,CASSLSWDTEAFF
once,TRBV6-8,TRBJ1-6,.,TGTGCCAGCAGTTACTCGAAGCCGGGTAGTTCACCCCTCCACTTT,CASSYSKPGSSPLHF
.,TRBV15,TRBJ1-5,.,TGTGCCACCAGCAGAGATTGGGAAAAACGTAATCAGCCCCAGCATTTT,CATSRDWEKRNQPQHF
few,TRBV16,TRBJ1-6,.,TGTGCCAGCAGCCCAGCCGCCTATAATTCACCCCTCCACTTT,CASSPAAYNSPLHF
.,TRBV2,TRBJ2-1,.,TGTGCCAGCAGTTACAACTACAATGAGCAGTTCTTC,CASSYNYNEQFF
.,TRBV5-1,TRBJ1-2,TRBD1,TGCGCCAGCAGCTCGACAGGGGATGGCTACACCTTC,CASSSTGDGYTF
medium-sized,TRBV28,TRBJ1-5,.,TGTGCCAGCAGTTCCCGGGGGATCATTTATAGCAATCAGCCCCAGCATTTT,CASSSRGIIYSNQPQHF
.,TRBV4-1,TRBJ2-1,TRBD2,TGCGCCAGCAGCCAAGCTGGACTAGCGGGGCTAAATGAGCAGTTCTTC,CASSQAGLAGLNEQFF
.,TRBV7-2,TRBJ1-5,.,TGTGCCAGCAGCTTAAGGCCCACCCCGGCGTTATGGCATTTT,CASSLRPTPALWHF
.,TRBV30,TRBJ1-3,.,TGTGCCTGGAGTGTACGTCGGACCTCTGGAAACACCATATATTTT,CAWSVRRTSGNTIYF
.,TRBV11-1,TRBJ1-6,.,TGTGCCAGCAGCGTCCCCGACAGGTTTAATTCACCCCTCCACTTT,CASSVPDRFNSPLHF
.,TRBV28,TRBJ1-2,.,TGTGCCAGCAGGCTCTCCGGGTTAGCCGCAGGGGCAGATGGCTACACCTTC,CASRLSGLAAGADGYTF
.,TRBV29-1,TRBJ2-1,.,TGCAGCGTTGGAGGCCTCGTAGGTCACAGTGAGCAGTTCTTC,CSVGGLVGHSEQFF
once,TRBV10-3,TRBJ2-1,.,TGTGCCATCAGTGAGAGCGGACGCGCTTACAATGAGCAGTTCTTC,CAISESGRAYNEQFF
.,TRBV6-6,TRBJ1-1,.,TGTGCCAGCAGCCTCCAGGGTGAAGCTTTCTTT,CASSLQGEAFF
.,TRBV6-6,TRBJ1-1,.,TGTGCCAGCAGTTACTCGATGGGGAACACTGAAGCTTTCTTT,CASSYSMGNTEAFF
.,TRBV6-6,TRBJ1-5,.,TGTGCCAGCACCTCATTAGGAGGGCAGCCCCAGCATTTT,CASTSLGGQPQHF
.,TRBV28,TRBJ2-5,TRBD1,TGTGCCAGCAGTTTAATGGGACAGGGCAAAGAGACCCAGTACTTC,CASSLMGQGKETQYF
.,TRBV14,TRBJ2-6,.,TGTGCCAGCAGCCGGGGCGGGGGGGCCAACGTCCTGACTTTC,CASSRGGGANVLTF
.,TRBV19,TRBJ2-7,.,TGTGCCAGTAGTATGTCGGCAGGGACGTACGAGCAGTACTTC,CASSMSAGTYEQYF
.,TRBV7-2,TRBJ1-2,TRBD1,TGTGCCAGCACTCTGCGCCGGGACAGGGCTGGCTACACCTTC,CASTLRRDRAGYTF
.,TRBV9,TRBJ1-6,TRBD1,TGTGCCAGCAGCGTAGGAACAGGGGGCGATTTTAATTCACCCCTCCACTTT,CASSVGTGGDFNSPLHF